This TCR beta chain is from a study of CD8+CD57+ T cells in acquired aplastic anemia. Whole-study findings and limits: Researchers report that about 28 CD8+ CDR3 sequences appeared in both patients and controls. Significance was not reached for CD8+ Simpson's diversity between patients and controls.

Using genomic DNA as the template, TCR beta VDJ and CDR3 profiling was carried out. TCRdb re-called the reads with MiXCR, one entry per CDR3 protein. The sample yields more than 70,000 distinct CDR3 sequences, about 70% seen once. Germline CDR1 and CDR2: SEHNR and FQNEAQ (reference sequence). V lost 1 base and J 7 bases, leaving 10 bases between the germline ends. The CDR3 has 13 residues. An expansion of CD8+CD57+ cells by flow cytometry had been shown in patients chosen for sequencing. Untreated patients provided the blood samples, with no therapy given before sampling. This clonotype was found many times. The antigen is not known.

The clonotype originates from a human donor with aplastic anemia. The chain combines TRBV7-9 with TRBJ1-1, with D possibly being TRBD1 (6 bases). The sequencing input was sorted CD4+, CD8+, or CD8+CD57+ T cells (not recorded which) from PBMCs. Here the CDR3 DNA reads TGTGCCAGCAGCTTAGGGACAGACATTGAAGCTTTCTTT. Its translation is CASSLGTDIEAFF.